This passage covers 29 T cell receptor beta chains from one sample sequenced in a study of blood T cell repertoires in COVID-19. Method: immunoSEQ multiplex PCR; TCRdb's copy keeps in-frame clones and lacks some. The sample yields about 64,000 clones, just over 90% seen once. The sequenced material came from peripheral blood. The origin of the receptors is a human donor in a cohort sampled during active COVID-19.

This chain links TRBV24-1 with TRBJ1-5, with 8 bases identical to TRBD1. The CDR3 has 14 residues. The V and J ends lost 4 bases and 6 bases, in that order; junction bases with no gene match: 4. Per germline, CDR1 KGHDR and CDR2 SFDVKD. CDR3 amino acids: CATSEGQASQPQHF. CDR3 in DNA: TGTGCCACCAGTGAGGGACAGGCTAGTCAGCCCCAGCATTTT.

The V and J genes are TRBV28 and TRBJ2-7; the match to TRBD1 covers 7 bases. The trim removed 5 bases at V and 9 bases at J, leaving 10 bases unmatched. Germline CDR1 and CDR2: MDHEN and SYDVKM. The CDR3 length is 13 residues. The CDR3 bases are TGTGCCAGCAGTGGGACAGATATCCTCTTGCAGTACTTC. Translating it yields CASSGTDILLQYF.

The CDR3 loop is CASSYSDRTPYGYTF. The CDR3 DNA is TGTGCCAGCAGTTACTCGGACAGAACCCCCTATGGCTACACCTTC. The chain links TRBV6-6 to TRBJ1-2; D possibly corresponds to TRBD1 (6 bases). The CDR3 runs 15 residues. Per germline, CDR1 MNHNY and CDR2 SVGAGI (reference sequence). V was trimmed by 0 bases and J by 4 bases, leaving 12 bases between them.

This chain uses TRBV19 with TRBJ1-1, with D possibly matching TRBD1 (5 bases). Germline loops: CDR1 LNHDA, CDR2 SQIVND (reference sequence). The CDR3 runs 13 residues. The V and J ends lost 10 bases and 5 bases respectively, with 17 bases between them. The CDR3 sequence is CATHSGGGTEAFF. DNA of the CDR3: TGTGCCACCCATTCCGGGGGTGGAACTGAAGCTTTCTTT. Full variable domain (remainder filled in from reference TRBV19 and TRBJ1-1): DGGITQSPKYLFRKEGQNVTLSCEQNLNHDAMYWYRQDPGQGLRLIYYSQIVNDFQKGDIAEGYSVSREKKESFPLTVTSAQKNPTAFYLCATHSGGGTEAFFGQGTRLTVV.

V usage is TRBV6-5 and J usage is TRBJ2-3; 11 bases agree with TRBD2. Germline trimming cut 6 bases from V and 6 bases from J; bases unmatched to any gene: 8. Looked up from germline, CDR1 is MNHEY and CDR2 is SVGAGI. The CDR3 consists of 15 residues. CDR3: CASRVSGRAADTQYF. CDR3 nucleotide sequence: TGTGCCAGCAGAGTTAGCGGGAGGGCCGCTGATACGCAGTATTTT.

The CDR3 protein is CASSLRRAGVVDTQYF. CDR3 sequence (DNA): TGTGCCAGCAGCTTACGAAGAGCGGGAGTTGTAGATACGCAGTATTTT. The chain employs TRBV5-6 and TRBJ2-3; TRBD2 agrees at 8 bases. CDR1 and CDR2 (germline): SGHDT, YYEEEE. This CDR3 has 16 amino acids. Losses at the gene ends were 2 bases for V and 5 bases for J; bases not matched to a gene: 10.

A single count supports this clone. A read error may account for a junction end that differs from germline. The CDR3 is CSALISHEQYF. CDR3 nucleotides: TGCAGTGCTCTTATCTCCCACGAGCAGTACTTC. This chain uses TRBV20-1 with TRBJ2-7; D is unclear. Germline-derived CDR1 and CDR2 are DFQATT and SNEGSKA (reference sequence). The CDR3 is 11 residues long.

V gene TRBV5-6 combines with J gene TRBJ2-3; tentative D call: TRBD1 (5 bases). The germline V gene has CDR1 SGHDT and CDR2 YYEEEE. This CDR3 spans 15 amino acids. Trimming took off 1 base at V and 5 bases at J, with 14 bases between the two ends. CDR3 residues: CASSLYSGYIDTQYF. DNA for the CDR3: TGTGCCAGCAGCTTGTATTCAGGGTATATAGATACGCAGTATTTT.

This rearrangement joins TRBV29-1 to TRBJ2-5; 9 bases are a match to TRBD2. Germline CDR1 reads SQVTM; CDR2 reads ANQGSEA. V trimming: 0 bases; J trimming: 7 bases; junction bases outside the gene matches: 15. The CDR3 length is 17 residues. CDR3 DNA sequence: TGCAGCGTTGAAGATCTTCAGGGAGCGGGAGGACTGGGGACCCAGTACTTC. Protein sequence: CSVEDLQGAGGLGTQYF.

The CDR3 nucleotides read TGTGCCAGAACGACTGATTCCCCCTCCTACGAGCAGTACTTC. This translates into CARTTDSPSYEQYF. The V and J genes are TRBV27 and TRBJ2-7; D not resolved. V lost 9 bases and J lost 0, with 15 bases in between. CDR3 length equals 14 residues. The V gene's germline CDR1 is MNHEY and CDR2 SMNVEV (reference sequence).

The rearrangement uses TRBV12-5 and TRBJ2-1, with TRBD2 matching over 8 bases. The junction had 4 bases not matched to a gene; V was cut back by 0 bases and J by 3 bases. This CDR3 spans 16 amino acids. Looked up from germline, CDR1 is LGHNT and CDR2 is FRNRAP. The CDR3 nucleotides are TGTGCTAGTGGTTTGGTACGGGCGGGAGGCTACAATGAGCAGTTCTTC. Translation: CASGLVRAGGYNEQFF. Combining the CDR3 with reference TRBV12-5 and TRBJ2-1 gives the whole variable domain DARVTQTPRHKVTEMGQEVTMRCQPILGHNTVFWYRQTMMQGLELLAYFRNRAPLDDSGMPKDRFSAEMPDATLATLKIQPSEPRDSAVYFCASGLVRAGGYNEQFFGPGTRLTVL.

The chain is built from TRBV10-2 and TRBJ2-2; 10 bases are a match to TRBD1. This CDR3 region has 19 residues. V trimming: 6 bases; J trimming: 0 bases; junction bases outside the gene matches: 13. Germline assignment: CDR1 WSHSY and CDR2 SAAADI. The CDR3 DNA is TGCGCCAGCAGGGCCGGGACAGGGGCTAAGCGGACGAACACCGGGGAGCTGTTTTTT. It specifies CASRAGTGAKRTNTGELFF.

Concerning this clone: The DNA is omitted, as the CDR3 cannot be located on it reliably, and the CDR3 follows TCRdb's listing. This CDR3 is CASSKWGRGAETQYF. The chain uses TRBV21-1 and TRBJ2-5; the table's D call, TRBD1, has no DNA check behind it. TRBV21-1 is shown as a pseudogene. Inclusive of both ends, the CDR3 amounts to 15 amino acids.

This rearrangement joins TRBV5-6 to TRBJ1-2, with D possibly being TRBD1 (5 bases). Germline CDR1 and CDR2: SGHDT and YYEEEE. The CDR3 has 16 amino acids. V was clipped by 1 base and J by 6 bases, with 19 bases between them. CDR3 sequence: CASSLFAGRSGHGYTF. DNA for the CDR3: TGTGCCAGCAGCTTGTTTGCCGGGCGGTCAGGGCATGGCTACACCTTC.

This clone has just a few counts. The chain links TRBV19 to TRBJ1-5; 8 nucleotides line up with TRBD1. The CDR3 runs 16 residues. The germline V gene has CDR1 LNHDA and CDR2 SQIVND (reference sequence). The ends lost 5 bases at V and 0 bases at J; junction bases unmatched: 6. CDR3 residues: CASSLRQGNSNQPQHF. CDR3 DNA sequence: TGTGCCAGTAGTTTAAGACAGGGGAATAGCAATCAGCCCCAGCATTTT. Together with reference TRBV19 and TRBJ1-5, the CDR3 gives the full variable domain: DGGITQSPKYLFRKEGQNVTLSCEQNLNHDAMYWYRQDPGQGLRLIYYSQIVNDFQKGDIAEGYSVSREKKESFPLTVTSAQKNPTAFYLCASSLRQGNSNQPQHFGDGTRLSIL.

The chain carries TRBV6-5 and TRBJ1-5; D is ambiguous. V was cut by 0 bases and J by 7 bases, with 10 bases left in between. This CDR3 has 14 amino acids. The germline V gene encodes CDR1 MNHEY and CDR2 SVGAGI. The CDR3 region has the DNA TGTGCCAGCAGTTACTCCCCCTTGGGCCAGCCCCAGCATTTT. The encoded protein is CASSYSPLGQPQHF.

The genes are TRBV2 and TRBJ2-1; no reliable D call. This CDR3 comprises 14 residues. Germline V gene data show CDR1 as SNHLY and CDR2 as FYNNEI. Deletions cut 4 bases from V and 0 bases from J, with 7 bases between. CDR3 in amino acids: CASSAYSSYNEQFF. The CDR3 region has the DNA TGTGCCAGCAGTGCTTACAGCTCCTACAATGAGCAGTTCTTC.

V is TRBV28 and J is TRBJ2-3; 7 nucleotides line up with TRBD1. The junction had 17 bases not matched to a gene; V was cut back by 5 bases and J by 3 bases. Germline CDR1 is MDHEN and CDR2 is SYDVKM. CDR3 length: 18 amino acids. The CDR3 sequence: CASSIGTKGGSLTDTQYF. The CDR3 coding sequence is TGTGCCAGCAGTATAGGGACGAAAGGGGGCAGTTTGACAGATACGCAGTATTTT.

The CDR3: CASSPSGSSYNEQFF. The CDR3 region has the DNA TGTGCCAGTAGCCCAAGCGGAAGCTCCTACAATGAGCAGTTCTTC. The gene calls are TRBV19 and TRBJ2-1; D possibly corresponds to TRBD2 (5 bases). The CDR3 sequence is 15 residues long. V was clipped by 6 bases and J by 0 bases, with 12 bases between them. Germline V gene data show CDR1 as LNHDA and CDR2 as SQIVND (reference sequence).

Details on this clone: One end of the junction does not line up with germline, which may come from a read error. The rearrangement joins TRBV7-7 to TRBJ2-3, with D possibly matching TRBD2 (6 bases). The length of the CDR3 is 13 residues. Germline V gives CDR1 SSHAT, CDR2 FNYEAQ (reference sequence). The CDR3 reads CASSSTGADTQYF. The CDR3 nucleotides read TGTGCTAGCAGTTCAACGGGGGCAGATACGCAGTATTTT.

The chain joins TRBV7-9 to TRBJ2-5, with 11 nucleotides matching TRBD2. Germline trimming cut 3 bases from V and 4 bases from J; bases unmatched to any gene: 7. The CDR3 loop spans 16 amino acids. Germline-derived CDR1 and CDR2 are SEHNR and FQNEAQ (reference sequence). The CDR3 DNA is TGTGCCAGCAGCTTGGGACTAGCGGAGCTACGAGAGACCCAGTACTTC. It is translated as CASSLGLAELRETQYF.

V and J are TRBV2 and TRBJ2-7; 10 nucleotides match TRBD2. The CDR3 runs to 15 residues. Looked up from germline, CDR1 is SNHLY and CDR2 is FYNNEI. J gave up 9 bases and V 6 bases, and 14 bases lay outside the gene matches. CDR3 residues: CASRGSGRQQGMQYF. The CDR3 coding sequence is TGTGCCAGCAGAGGTAGCGGGAGGCAACAAGGTATGCAGTACTTC.

For the CDR3, the DNA is TGTGCCAGTGGACAGGGTGGTAGATTGGACACTGAAGCTTTCTTT. It encodes CASGQGGRLDTEAFF. V gene TRBV19 combines with J gene TRBJ1-1; 8 nucleotides line up with TRBD1. This CDR3 contains 15 residues. Germline-derived CDR1 and CDR2 are LNHDA and SQIVND (reference sequence). The trim removed 8 bases at V and 3 bases at J, leaving 11 bases unmatched.

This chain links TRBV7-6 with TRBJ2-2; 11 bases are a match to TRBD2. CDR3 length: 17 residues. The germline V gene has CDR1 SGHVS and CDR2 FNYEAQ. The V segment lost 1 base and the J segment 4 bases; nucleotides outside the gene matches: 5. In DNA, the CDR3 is TGTGCCAGCAGCTTAGGACTAGCGGGGAGGGTCACCGGGGAGCTGTTTTTT. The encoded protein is CASSLGLAGRVTGELFF.

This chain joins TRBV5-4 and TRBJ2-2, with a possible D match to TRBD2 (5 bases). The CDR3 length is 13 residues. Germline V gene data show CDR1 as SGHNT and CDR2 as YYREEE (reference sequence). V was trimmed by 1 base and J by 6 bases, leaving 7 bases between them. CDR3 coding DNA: TGTGCCAGCAGCTTGCCCGGGGCCGGGGAGCTGTTTTTT. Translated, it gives CASSLPGAGELFF. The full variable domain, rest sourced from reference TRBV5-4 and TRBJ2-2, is ETGVTQSPTHLIKTRGQQVTLRCSSQSGHNTVSWYQQALGQGPQFIFQYYREEENGRGNFPPRFSGLQFPNYSSELNVNALELDDSALYLCASSLPGAGELFFGEGSRLTVL.

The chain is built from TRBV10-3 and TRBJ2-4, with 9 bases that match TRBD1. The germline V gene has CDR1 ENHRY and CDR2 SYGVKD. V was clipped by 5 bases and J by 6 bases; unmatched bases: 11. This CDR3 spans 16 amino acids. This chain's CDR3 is CAISTGGNSGGNIQYF. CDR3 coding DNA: TGTGCCATCAGTACAGGGGGCAACTCTGGGGGAAACATTCAGTACTTC.

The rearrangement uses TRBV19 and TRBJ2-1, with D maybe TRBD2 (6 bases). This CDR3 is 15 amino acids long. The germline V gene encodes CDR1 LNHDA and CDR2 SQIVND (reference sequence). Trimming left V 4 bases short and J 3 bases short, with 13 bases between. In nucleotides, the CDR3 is TGTGCCAGTAGTACGGGAGACCCCTTCTACAATGAGCAGTTCTTC. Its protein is CASSTGDPFYNEQFF.

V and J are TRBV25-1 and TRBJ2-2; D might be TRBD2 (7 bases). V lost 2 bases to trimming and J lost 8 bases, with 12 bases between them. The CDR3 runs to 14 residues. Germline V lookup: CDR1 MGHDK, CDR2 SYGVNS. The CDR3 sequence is CASSEEGGVGELFF. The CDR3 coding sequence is TGTGCCAGCAGTGAAGAGGGGGGGGTAGGGGAGCTGTTTTTT.

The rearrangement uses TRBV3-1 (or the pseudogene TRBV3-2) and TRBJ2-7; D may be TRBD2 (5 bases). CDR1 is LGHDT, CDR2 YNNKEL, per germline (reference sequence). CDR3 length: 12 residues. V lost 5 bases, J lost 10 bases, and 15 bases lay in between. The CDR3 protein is CASSSVGIHQYF. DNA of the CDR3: TGTGCCAGCAGCTCAGTCGGGATCCACCAGTACTTC.